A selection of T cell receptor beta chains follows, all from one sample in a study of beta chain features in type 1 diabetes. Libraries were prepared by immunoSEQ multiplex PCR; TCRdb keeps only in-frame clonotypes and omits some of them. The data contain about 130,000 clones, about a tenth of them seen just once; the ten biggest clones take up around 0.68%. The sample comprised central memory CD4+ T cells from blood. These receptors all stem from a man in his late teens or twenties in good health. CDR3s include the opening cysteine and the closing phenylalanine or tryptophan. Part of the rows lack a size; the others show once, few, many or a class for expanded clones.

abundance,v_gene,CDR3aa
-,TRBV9,CASSLSRGGPYNEQFF
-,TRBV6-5,CASRPRGTGDYGYTF
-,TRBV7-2,CASSQADGYEQYF
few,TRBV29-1,CSVEGADGNTIYF
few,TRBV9,CASSVGVGGAVNEQFF
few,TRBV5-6,CASSTTGSGNQPQHF
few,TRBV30,CAWTSGTYEQYF
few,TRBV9,CASSVVGGGASTGANVLTF
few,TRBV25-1,CASSEERGAGDTQYF
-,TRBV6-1,CASSSGLITEAFF
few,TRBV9,CASSPRLAGGELFF
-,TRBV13,CASSLAGQGALKLFF
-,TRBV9,CASSVGPGFYEQYF
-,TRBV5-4,CASPDRGGYTF
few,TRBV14,CASSQGSGLGETQYF
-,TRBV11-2,CASEPSGQGFYGYTF
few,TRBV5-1,CASSLGGARYEQYF
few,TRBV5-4,CASSLDGNSYNEQFF
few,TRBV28,CASRAPSTGGFGYTF
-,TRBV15,CATSRYSGQGQYEQYF
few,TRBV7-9,CASSLRGQGRNEQFF
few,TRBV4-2,CASSQARERANSPLHF
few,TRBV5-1,CASSLEVGGAAGGYTF
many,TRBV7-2,CASSSGQGYGYTF
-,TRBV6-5,CASSPLGSPYEQYF
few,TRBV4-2,CASSQDTQETQYF
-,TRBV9,CASSVGTSGEYNEQFF
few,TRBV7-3,CASSSRDFRDTQYF
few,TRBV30,CAWSVKGGVDTQYF
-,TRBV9,CASSPSSGVGELFF
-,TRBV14,CASSLRGNYGYTF
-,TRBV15,CATSRDLTDQETQYF
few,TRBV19,CAPPSGERHGYTF
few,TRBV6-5,CASRTGSYNEQFF
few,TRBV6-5,CASSRDRMPGNTIYF
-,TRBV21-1,CASSKPGQGCEQYF
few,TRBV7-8,CASSSDRVSWMVGEKLFF
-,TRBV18,CASSPPSSGGYEQYF
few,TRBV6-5,CASSVQQGAYEQYF
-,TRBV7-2,CASSQGLPTDTQYF
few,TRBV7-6,CASSLTSGGANEQFF
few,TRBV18,CASSPLAGGDYGYTF
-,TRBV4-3,CASSQAGTISYNEQFF
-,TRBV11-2,CASSLAQVPVGYTF
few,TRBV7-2,CASSFQDRAPYGYTF
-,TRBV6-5,CASSYVPSGGVNEQFF